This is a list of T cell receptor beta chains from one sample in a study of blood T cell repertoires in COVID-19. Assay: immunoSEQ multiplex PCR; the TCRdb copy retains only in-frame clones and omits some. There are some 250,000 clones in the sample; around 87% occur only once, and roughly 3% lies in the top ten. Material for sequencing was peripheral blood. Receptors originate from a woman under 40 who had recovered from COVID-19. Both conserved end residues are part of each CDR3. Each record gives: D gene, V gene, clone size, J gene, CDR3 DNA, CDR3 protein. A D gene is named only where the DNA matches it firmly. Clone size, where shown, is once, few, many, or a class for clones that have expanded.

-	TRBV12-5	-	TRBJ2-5	TGTGCTAGTGGTTATCAAGTGGGGGCGGCCCAGTACTTC	CASGYQVGAAQYF
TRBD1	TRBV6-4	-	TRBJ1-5	TGTGCCAGCAGGCCGGGGACAGTGAATCAGCCCCAGCATTTT	CASRPGTVNQPQHF
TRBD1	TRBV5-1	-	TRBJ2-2	TGCGCCAGCAGCTTGGGACAGGGCTACACCGGGGAGCTGTTTTTT	CASSLGQGYTGELFF
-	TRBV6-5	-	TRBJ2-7	TGTGCCAGCAGGAGAGACCCCGGGACTCTCAATGAGCAGTACTTC	CASRRDPGTLNEQYF
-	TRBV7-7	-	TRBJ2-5	TGTGCCAGCAGCCAGGGGTCGGTACAAGAGACCCAGTACTTC	CASSQGSVQETQYF
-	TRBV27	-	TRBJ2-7	TGTGCCAGCAGTTTAACCTACTCCTACGAGCAGTACTTC	CASSLTYSYEQYF
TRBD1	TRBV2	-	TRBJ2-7	TGTGCCAGCAGTGAAGGGGCAGGGGGAGTGCAGTACTTC	CASSEGAGGVQYF
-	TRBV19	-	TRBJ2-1	TGTGCCAGTACCCCGGCTGCGGCCGGAACCTACAATGAGCAGTTCTTC	CASTPAAAGTYNEQFF
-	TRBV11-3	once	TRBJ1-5	TGTGCCAGCAGCCCCCAGGGGAGAAATCAGCCCCAGCATTTT	CASSPQGRNQPQHF
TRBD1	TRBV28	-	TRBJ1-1	TGTGCCAGCAGTTTCTACCAGGGGGCCTGGACTGAAGCTTTCTTT	CASSFYQGAWTEAFF
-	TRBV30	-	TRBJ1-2	TGTGCCTGGAGTGTAGCAGGGTTAGCTAACTATGGCTACACCTTC	CAWSVAGLANYGYTF
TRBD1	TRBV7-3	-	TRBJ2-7	TGTGCCAGCAGCTTATCGGGACAGGACTACGAGCAGTACTTC	CASSLSGQDYEQYF
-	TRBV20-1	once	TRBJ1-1	TGCAGTGCTAGTAATCCTCCGGGGGGTGAAGCTTTCTTT	CSASNPPGGEAFF
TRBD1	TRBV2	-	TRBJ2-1	TGTGCCAGCAGTGAGCAGGGGGCCTTGGGGGATCTAAATGAGCAGTTCTTC	CASSEQGALGDLNEQFF
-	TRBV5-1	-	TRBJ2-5	TGCGCCAGCAGCTTGGAATCGGAGACCCAGTACTTC	CASSLESETQYF
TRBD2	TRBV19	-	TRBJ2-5	TGTGCCAGTAGTATGGTTAGCGGGGGGGCCTGGGAGACCCAGTACTTC	CASSMVSGGAWETQYF
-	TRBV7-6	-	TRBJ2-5	TGTGCCAGCAGCTTAGTCCCCCGAGAGACCCAGTACTTC	CASSLVPRETQYF
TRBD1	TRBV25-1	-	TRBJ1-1	TGTGCCAGCAGTGCTCCCGGACAGGGGTACACTGAAGCTTTCTTT	CASSAPGQGYTEAFF
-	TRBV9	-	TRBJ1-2	TGTGCCAGCAGCGTGCGATGGGCAGGTGGCTACACCTTC	CASSVRWAGGYTF
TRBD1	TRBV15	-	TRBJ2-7	TGTGCCACCAGGCCAGGGGGTCAGGGGGTTTACGAGCAGTACTTC	CATRPGGQGVYEQYF
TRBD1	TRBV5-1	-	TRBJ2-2	TGCGCCAGCAGCTTTAGGACAGGGACCACCGGGGAGCTGTTTTTT	CASSFRTGTTGELFF
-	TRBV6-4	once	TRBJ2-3	TGTGCCAGCAGTCCCGCGGGTATTGGGAGCGGCACAGATACGCAGTATTTT	CASSPAGIGSGTDTQYF
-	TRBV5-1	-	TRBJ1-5	TGCGCCAGCAGCTTGGTGGCAGGGCAAAGACAGCCCCAGCATTTT	CASSLVAGQRQPQHF
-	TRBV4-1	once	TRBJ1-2	TGCGCCAGCAGCCAAGAACAGGTTGAGGTTACTAACTATGGCTACACCTTC	CASSQEQVEVTNYGYTF
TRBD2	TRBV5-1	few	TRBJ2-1	TGCGCCAGCAGCTATACTAGCGGGGGTGGGGATGAGCAGTTCTTC	CASSYTSGGGDEQFF
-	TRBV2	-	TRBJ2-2	TGTGCCAGCAGCGCCGCGCCGACTACGACCGGGGAGCTGTTTTTT	CASSAAPTTTGELFF
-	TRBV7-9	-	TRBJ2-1	TGTGCCAGCCAGACGGGGTCCCCCGGAGATGAGCAGTTCTTC	CASQTGSPGDEQFF
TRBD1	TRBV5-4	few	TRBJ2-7	TGTGCCACCACTGGACAGGGGACCGAAAGGTACTTC	CATTGQGTERYF
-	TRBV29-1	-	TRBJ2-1	TGCAGCGTTGAGGGCAGGGGATCTTACAATGAGCAGTTCTTC	CSVEGRGSYNEQFF